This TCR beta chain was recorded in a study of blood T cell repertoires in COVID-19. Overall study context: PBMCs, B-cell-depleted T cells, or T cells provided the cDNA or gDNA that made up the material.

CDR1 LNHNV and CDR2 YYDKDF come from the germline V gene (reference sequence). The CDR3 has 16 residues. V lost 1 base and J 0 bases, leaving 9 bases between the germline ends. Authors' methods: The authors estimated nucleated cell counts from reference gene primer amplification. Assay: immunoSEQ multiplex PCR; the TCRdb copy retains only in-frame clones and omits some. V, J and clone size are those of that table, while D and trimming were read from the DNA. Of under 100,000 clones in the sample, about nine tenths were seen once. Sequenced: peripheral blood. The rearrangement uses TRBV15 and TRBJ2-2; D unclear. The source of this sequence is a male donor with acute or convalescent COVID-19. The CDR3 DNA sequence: TGTGCCACCAGCAGAGCCCCGTTAACGAACACCGGGGAGCTGTTTTTT. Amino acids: CATSRAPLTNTGELFF.